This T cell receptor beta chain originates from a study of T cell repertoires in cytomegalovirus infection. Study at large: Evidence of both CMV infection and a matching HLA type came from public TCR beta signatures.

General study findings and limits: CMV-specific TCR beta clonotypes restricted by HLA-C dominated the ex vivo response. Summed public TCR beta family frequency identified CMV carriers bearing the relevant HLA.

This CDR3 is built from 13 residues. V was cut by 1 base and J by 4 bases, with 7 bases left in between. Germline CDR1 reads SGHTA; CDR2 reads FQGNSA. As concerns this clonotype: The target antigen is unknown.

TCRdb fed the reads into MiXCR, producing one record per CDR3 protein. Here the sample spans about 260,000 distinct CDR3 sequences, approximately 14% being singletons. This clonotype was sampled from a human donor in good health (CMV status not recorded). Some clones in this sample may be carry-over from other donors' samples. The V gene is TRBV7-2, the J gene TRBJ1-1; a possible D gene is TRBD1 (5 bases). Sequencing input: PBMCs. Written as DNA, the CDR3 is TGTGCCAGCAGCTTAGGGACACCCACTGAAGCTTTCTTT. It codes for CASSLGTPTEAFF.